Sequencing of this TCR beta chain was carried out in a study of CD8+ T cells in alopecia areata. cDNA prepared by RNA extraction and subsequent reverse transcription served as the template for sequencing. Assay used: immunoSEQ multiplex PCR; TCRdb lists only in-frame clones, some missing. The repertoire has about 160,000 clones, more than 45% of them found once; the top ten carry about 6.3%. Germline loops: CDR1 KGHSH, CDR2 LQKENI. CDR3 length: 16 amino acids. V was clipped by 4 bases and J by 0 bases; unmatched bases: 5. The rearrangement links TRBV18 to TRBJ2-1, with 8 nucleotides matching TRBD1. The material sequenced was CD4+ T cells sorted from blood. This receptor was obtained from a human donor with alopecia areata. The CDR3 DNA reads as TGTGCCAGCTCACGGACAGGGTCAAGCTCCTACAATGAGCAGTTCTTC. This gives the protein CASSRTGSSSYNEQFF. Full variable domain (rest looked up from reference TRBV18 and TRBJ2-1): NAGVMQNPRHLVRRRGQEARLRCSPMKGHSHVYWYRQLPEEGLKFMVYLQKENIIDESGMPKERFSAEFPKEGPSILRIQQVVRGDSAAYFCASSRTGSSSYNEQFFGPGTRLTVL.